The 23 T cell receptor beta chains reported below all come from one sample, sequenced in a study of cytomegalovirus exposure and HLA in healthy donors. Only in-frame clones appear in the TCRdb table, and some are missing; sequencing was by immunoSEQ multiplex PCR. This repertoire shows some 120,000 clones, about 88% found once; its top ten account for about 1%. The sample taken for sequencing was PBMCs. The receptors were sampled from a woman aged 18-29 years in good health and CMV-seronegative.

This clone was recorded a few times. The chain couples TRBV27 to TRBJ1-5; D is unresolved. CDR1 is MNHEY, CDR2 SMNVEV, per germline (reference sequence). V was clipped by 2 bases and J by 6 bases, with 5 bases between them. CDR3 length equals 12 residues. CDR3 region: CASSLRGQPQHF. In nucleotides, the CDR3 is TGTGCCAGCAGTTTACGAGGTCAGCCCCAGCATTTT.

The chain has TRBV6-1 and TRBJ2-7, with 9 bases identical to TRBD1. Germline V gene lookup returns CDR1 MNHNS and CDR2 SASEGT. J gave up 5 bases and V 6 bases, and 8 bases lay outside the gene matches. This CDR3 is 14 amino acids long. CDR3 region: CASSSGQGFNEQYV. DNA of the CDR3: TGTGCCAGCAGCTCGGGACAGGGTTTCAACGAGCAGTACGTC.

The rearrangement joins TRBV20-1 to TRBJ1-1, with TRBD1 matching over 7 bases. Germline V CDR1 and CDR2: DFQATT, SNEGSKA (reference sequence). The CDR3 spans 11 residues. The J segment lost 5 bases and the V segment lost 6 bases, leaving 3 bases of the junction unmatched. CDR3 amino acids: CSADRVTEAFF. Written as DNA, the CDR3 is TGCAGTGCCGACAGGGTTACTGAAGCTTTCTTT.

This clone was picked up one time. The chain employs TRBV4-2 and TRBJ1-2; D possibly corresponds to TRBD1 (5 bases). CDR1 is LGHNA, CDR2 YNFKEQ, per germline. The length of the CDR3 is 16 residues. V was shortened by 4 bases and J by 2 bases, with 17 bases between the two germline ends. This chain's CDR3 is CASSRGRVSLNYGYTF. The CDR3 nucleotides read TGTGCCAGCAGCCGGGGCAGGGTCTCATTGAACTATGGCTACACCTTC.

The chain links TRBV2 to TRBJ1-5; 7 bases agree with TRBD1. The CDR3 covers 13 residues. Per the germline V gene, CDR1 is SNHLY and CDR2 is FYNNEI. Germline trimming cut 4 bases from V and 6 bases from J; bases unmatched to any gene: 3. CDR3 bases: TGTGCCAGCAGTGGACAGGGTCCTCAGCCCCAGCATTTT. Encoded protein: CASSGQGPQPQHF.

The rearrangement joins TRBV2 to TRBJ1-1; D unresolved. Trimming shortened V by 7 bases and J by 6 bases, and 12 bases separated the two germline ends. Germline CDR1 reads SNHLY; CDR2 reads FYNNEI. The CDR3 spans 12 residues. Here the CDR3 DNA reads TGTGCCAGCACCCGAGTTGTATCTGAAGCTTTCTTT. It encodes CASTRVVSEAFF.

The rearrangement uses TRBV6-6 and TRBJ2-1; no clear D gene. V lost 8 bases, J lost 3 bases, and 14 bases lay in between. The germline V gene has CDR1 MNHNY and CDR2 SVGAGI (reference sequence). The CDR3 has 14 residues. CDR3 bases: TGTGCCAGCGTTCCGGGTCTCAACTACAATGAGCAGTTCTTC. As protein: CASVPGLNYNEQFF.

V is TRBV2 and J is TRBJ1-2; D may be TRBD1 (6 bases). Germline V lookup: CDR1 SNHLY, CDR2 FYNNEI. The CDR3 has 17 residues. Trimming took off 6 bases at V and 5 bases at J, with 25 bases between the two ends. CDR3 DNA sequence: TGTGCCAGCAGCCCAACGTCGATATGGACAGCCCAGTATGGCTACACCTTC. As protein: CASSPTSIWTAQYGYTF.

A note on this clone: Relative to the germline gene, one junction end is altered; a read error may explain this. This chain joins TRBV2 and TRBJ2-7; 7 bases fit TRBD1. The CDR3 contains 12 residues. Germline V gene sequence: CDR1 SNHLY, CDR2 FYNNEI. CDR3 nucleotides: TGTGCCAGCAGTGAAAATCCCGGGACAGTGGACTTC. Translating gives CASSENPGTVDF.

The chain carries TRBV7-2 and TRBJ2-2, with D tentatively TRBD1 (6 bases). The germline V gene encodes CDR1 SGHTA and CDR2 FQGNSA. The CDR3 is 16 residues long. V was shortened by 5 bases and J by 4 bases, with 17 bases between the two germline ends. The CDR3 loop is CASSPQGTRGTGELFF. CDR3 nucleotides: TGTGCCAGCAGCCCCCAGGGGACCCGAGGCACCGGGGAGCTGTTTTTT.

CDR3 amino acids: CASSDRDLYNEQFF. CDR3 DNA: TGTGCCAGTTCTGACAGGGACCTATACAATGAGCAGTTCTTC. V gene TRBV19 combines with J gene TRBJ2-1; TRBD1 matches 7 bases. The length of the CDR3 is 14 residues. Germline values: CDR1 LNHDA, CDR2 SQIVND (reference sequence). J was trimmed by 4 bases and V by 8 bases; bases with no gene match: 8.

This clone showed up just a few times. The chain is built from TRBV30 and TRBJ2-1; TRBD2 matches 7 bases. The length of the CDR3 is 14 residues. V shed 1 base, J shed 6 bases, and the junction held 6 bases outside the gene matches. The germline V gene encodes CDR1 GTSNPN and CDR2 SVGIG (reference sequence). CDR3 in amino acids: CAWSGSREVNEQFF. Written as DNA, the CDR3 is TGTGCCTGGAGTGGGAGTCGGGAGGTCAATGAGCAGTTCTTC.

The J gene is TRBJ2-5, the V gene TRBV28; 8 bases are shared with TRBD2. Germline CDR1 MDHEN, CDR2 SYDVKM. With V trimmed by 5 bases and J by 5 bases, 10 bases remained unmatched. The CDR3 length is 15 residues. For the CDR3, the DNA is TGTGCCAGCAGTGCCGGGAGCGGGGGTTCGGAGACCCAGTACTTC. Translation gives CASSAGSGGSETQYF.

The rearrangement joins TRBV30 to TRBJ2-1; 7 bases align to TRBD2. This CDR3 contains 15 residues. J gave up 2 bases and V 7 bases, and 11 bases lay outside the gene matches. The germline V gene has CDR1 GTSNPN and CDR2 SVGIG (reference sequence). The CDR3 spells CAFPTERGPYNEQFF. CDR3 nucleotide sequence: TGTGCCTTTCCAACAGAGCGGGGACCCTACAATGAGCAGTTCTTC. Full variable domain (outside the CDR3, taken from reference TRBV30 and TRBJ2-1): SQTIHQWPATLVQPVGSPLSLECTVEGTSNPNLYWYRQAAGRGLQLLFYSVGIGQISSEVPQNLSASRPQDRQFILSSKKLLLSDSGFYLCAFPTERGPYNEQFFGPGTRLTVL.

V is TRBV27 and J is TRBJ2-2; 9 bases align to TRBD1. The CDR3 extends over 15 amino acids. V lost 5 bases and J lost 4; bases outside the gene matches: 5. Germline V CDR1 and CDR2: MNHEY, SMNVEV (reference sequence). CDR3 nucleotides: TGTGCCAGCAGTGATACAGGGGGCAGCACCGGGGAGCTGTTTTTT. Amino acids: CASSDTGGSTGELFF.

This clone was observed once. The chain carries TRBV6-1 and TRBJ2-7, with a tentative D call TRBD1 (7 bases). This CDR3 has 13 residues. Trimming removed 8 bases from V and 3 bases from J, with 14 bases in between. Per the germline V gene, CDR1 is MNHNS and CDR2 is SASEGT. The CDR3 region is CASGAGGNYEQYV. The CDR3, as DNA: TGTGCCAGCGGGGCAGGGGGGAACTACGAGCAGTACGTC.

This CDR3 reads CARSLVFSITSGGRDEQYF. CDR3 bases: TGTGCCAGAAGCTTAGTGTTTTCAATAACTAGCGGGGGCCGCGACGAGCAGTACTTC. The rearrangement joins TRBV7-5 to TRBJ2-7; the table's D call, TRBD2, was not checked against the DNA. TRBV7-5 is a recognized pseudogene. The CDR3 is 19 residues long.

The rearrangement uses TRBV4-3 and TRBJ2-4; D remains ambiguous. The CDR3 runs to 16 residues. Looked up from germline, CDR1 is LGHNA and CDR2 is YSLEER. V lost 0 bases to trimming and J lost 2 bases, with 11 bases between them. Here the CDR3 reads CASSQDRAPTKNIQYF. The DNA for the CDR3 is TGCGCCAGCAGCCAAGATAGAGCGCCAACCAAAAACATTCAGTACTTC.

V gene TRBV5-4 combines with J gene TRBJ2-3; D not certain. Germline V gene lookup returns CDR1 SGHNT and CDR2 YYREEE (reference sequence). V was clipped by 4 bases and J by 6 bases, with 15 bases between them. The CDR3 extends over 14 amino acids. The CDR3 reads CASSHPTHKDTQYF. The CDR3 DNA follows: TGTGCCAGCAGCCATCCGACTCACAAGGATACGCAGTATTTT.

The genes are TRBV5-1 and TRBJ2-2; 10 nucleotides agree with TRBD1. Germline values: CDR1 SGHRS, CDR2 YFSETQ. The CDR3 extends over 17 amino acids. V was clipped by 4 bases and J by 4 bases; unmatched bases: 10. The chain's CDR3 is CASSDRPGQGGTGELFF. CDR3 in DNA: TGCGCCAGCAGCGATCGACCCGGACAGGGGGGCACCGGGGAGCTGTTTTTT.

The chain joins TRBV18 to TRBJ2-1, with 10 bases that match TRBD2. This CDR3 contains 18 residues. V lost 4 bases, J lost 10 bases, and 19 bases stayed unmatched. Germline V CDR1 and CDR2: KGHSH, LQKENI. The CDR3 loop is CASSLRHLKREGKSEQFF. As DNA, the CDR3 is TGTGCCAGCTCACTCCGTCACCTAAAGCGGGAGGGGAAATCGGAGCAGTTCTTC.

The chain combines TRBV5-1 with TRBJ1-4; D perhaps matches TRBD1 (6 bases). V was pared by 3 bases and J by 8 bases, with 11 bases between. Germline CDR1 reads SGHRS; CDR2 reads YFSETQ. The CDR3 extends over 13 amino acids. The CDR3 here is CASSSEGGEKLFF. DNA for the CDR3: TGCGCCAGCAGCTCCGAAGGGGGAGAAAAACTGTTTTTT.

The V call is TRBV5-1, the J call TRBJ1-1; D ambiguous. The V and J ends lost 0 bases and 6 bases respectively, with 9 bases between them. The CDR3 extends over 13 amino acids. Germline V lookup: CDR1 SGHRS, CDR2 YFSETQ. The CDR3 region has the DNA TGCGCCAGCAGCTTGGGGCTAGTCGCTGAAGCTTTCTTT. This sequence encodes CASSLGLVAEAFF.